One sample yielded the 25 T cell receptor beta chains listed below, sequenced in a study of T cell clonotyping in hematopoietic cell transplantation (dated by TCRdb to the early 2020s). Receptor libraries were prepared by the immunoSEQ multiplex PCR assay. Imported from immuneACCESS, the table was reduced by TCRdb to in-frame sequences with V and J called. These copies leave out some clones; in studies compared against another copy, an unresolved V gene accounts for under half, and the cause of the remainder is not known. The sample table shows roughly 4,300 clones, and about 16% are seen once. The leading ten clones occupy roughly a fifth of the sample. The label giving this sample's time point can be read as: 30 days after allo-HCT. The input for sequencing was peripheral blood mononuclear cells, taken 30 days after allogeneic stem cell transplant. Receptors originate from a male patient aged 45-60 years who had an allogeneic stem cell transplant from a related donor, so the T cells may come from the graft donor. Some clones in this sample may be carry-over from other donors' samples.

This clone turned up a few times. The CDR3 region has the DNA TGTGCCAGCAGTTACTCTCCAGGACGAGAGACCCAGTACTTC. Its protein is CASSYSPGRETQYF. The chain joins TRBV6-5 to TRBJ2-5; unclear D gene. V was clipped by 0 bases and J by 4 bases, with 9 bases between them. The length of the CDR3 is 14 residues. The germline CDR1 and CDR2 sequences are MNHEY and SVGAGI.

This clone was seen once. This chain joins TRBV30 and TRBJ1-2, with D tentatively TRBD1 (6 bases). The CDR3 has 12 residues. V was shortened by 2 bases and J by 5 bases, with 9 bases between the two germline ends. CDR1 GTSNPN and CDR2 SVGIG come from the germline V gene (reference sequence). CDR3 in amino acids: CAWSIGGYGYTF. Here the CDR3 DNA reads TGTGCCTGGAGTATAGGGGGATATGGCTACACCTTC.

J is TRBJ2-5 and V is TRBV25-1; D possibly matches TRBD1 or TRBD2 (6 bases each). Germline V gene lookup returns CDR1 MGHDK and CDR2 SYGVNS. The CDR3 is made up of 12 amino acids. V was cut by 9 bases and J by 3 bases, with 11 bases left in between. The CDR3 coding sequence is TGTGCCAGGACAGGCGGGGAAGAGACCCAGTACTTC. Its translation is CARTGGEETQYF.

This rearrangement joins TRBV30 to TRBJ2-3, with a tentative D call TRBD2 (5 bases). Germline V CDR1 and CDR2: GTSNPN, SVGIG (reference sequence). The CDR3 extends over 11 amino acids. V was cut by 3 bases and J by 15 bases, with 16 bases left in between. The CDR3 nucleotides are TGTGCCTGGAGCCCAAACGCGGGCTTATATTTT. Translation gives CAWSPNAGLYF.

In this sample, this clone turned up a few times. The chain has TRBV30 and TRBJ2-2; D unclear. Germline values: CDR1 GTSNPN, CDR2 SVGIG (reference sequence). Trimming removed 3 bases from V and 4 bases from J, with 15 bases in between. This CDR3 has 15 amino acids. The CDR3 reads CAWRFSLSGTGELFF. For the CDR3, the DNA is TGTGCCTGGAGATTCTCACTCTCAGGCACCGGGGAGCTGTTTTTT.

A few counts support this clone. The V call is TRBV29-1, the J call TRBJ2-7; no definite D call. Germline CDR1 reads SQVTM; CDR2 reads ANQGSEA. The CDR3 covers 11 residues. V was pared by 7 bases and J by 0 bases, with 7 bases between. CDR3 amino acids: CSASISYEQYF. CDR3 DNA sequence: TGCAGCGCCTCCATCTCCTACGAGCAGTACTTC.

This clone was counted between two and nine times. V gene TRBV4-3 combines with J gene TRBJ2-5; 9 bases are a match to TRBD1. This CDR3 is built from 16 residues. Germline lookup yields CDR1 LGHNA and CDR2 YSLEER. Trimming at V came to 1 base and at J to 2 bases, leaving 5 bases not matched to a gene. CDR3 in amino acids: CASSQGTGAKQETQYF. The CDR3 nucleotides are TGCGCCAGCAGCCAAGGGACAGGGGCAAAACAAGAGACCCAGTACTTC.

This clone turned up a few times. The chain joins TRBV13 to TRBJ2-7; TRBD1 agrees at 8 bases. Looked up from germline, CDR1 is PRHDT and CDR2 is FYEKMQ (reference sequence). The ends lost 0 bases at V and 5 bases at J; junction bases unmatched: 6. There are 15 residues in the CDR3. This CDR3 reads CASSLGPDRVHEQYF. The CDR3 DNA reads as TGTGCCAGCAGCTTAGGCCCGGACAGGGTGCACGAGCAGTACTTC.

This clone was seen more than once but under ten times. The chain employs TRBV27 and TRBJ1-2; TRBD1 might be the D (5 bases). V was pared by 1 base and J by 7 bases, with 10 bases between. Germline CDR1 MNHEY, CDR2 SMNVEV (reference sequence). This CDR3 has 13 residues. CDR3 protein: CASSLWSGSGYTF. CDR3 sequence (DNA): TGTGCCAGCAGTTTATGGTCAGGGAGTGGCTACACCTTC.

There are a few counts of this clone. This chain uses TRBV30 with TRBJ1-4; the D gene is possibly TRBD1 (5 bases). Germline CDR1 is GTSNPN and CDR2 is SVGIG (reference sequence). The V end lost 5 bases, the J end lost 7 bases, and 17 bases lay between the germline ends. CDR3 size: 14 residues. CDR3 nucleotides: TGTGCCTGGGCCGGGGGGGACCTTGGTGAAAAACTGTTTTTT. Protein sequence: CAWAGGDLGEKLFF.

This clone appeared once. The V gene is TRBV30, the J gene TRBJ1-6, with D perhaps matching TRBD1 (5 bases). Trimming shortened V by 3 bases and J by 1 base, and 13 bases separated the two germline ends. The CDR3 contains 16 residues. Germline V lookup: CDR1 GTSNPN, CDR2 SVGIG (reference sequence). The chain's CDR3 is CAWRQRRGSYNSPLHF. The CDR3 DNA reads as TGTGCCTGGAGGCAAAGGCGGGGGTCCTATAATTCACCCCTCCACTTT.

J is TRBJ2-1 and V is TRBV6-5; 8 positions match TRBD2. The germline CDR1 and CDR2 sequences are MNHEY and SVGAGI. This CDR3 has 13 residues. J was trimmed by 8 bases and V by 7 bases; bases with no gene match: 7. CDR3 sequence (DNA): TGTGCCAGCAACGGGGGGGCGAGGTATGAGCAGTTCTTC. As protein: CASNGGARYEQFF.

This clone was seen a few times. The gene calls are TRBV25-1 and TRBJ1-2; TRBD1 might be the D (5 bases). Germline CDR1 is MGHDK and CDR2 is SYGVNS. The CDR3 consists of 15 residues. V shed 4 bases and J shed 4 bases, with 16 bases lying between them. This CDR3 reads CASSAVQGLGYGYTF. DNA of the CDR3: TGTGCCAGCAGTGCCGTTCAGGGACTAGGCTATGGCTACACCTTC.

The J gene is TRBJ1-3, the V gene TRBV30; D gene ambiguous. Germline V CDR1 and CDR2: GTSNPN, SVGIG (reference sequence). Trimming stripped 2 bases from V and 8 bases from J, with 13 bases between. There are 13 residues in the CDR3. CDR3 bases: TGTGCCTGGAGTCTGACTCAAAGGGACACCATATATTTT. Translation gives CAWSLTQRDTIYF.

This clone has a handful of counts. The chain links TRBV9 to TRBJ2-5; no clear D. Germline lookup yields CDR1 SGDLS and CDR2 YYNGEE. The CDR3 consists of 14 residues. Trimming removed 4 bases at V and 6 bases at J, with 16 bases between. The CDR3 coding sequence is TGTGCCAGCAGCCCTCAAGCCACTGGGAAGACCCAGTACTTC. This translates into CASSPQATGKTQYF.

This clone was seen a handful of times. The chain employs TRBV19 and TRBJ2-5, with 7 bases that match TRBD1. CDR1 and CDR2 (germline): LNHDA, SQIVND (reference sequence). With 3 bases clipped from V and 3 bases from J, the junction kept 7 bases outside the gene matches. This CDR3 contains 15 residues. In nucleotides, the CDR3 is TGTGCCAGTAGTATCTCCGGGACAGAGAAAGAGACCCAGTACTTC. It specifies CASSISGTEKETQYF.

This clone is classed as medium-sized. The chain recombines TRBV5-6 with TRBJ1-2, with 11 positions matching TRBD1. The germline V gene encodes CDR1 SGHDT and CDR2 YYEEEE. The CDR3 totals 13 residues. V shed 4 bases, J shed 8 bases, and the junction held 4 bases outside the gene matches. The CDR3 spells CASSGQGAYGYTF. CDR3 in DNA: TGTGCCAGCAGCGGACAGGGGGCCTACGGCTACACCTTC.

The CDR3 reads CAWSPMEGAGGYTF. CDR3 coding DNA: TGTGCCTGGAGTCCTATGGAGGGGGCGGGAGGCTACACCTTC. The chain couples TRBV30 to TRBJ1-2, with 7 positions matching TRBD1. Germline V gene lookup returns CDR1 GTSNPN and CDR2 SVGIG (reference sequence). The V segment lost 2 bases and the J segment 8 bases; nucleotides outside the gene matches: 11. The CDR3 has 14 amino acids.

The V gene is TRBV25-1, the J gene TRBJ2-3, with D tentatively TRBD1 (6 bases). The germline V and J ends were trimmed by 8 bases and 6 bases, with 12 bases remaining between them. The CDR3 has 12 residues. Germline V gene lookup returns CDR1 MGHDK and CDR2 SYGVNS. The CDR3 DNA reads as TGTGCCAGCTCACTGAGGGGGGATACGCAGTATTTT. Its translation: CASSLRGDTQYF.

V usage is TRBV30 and J usage is TRBJ1-5; 8 bases line up with TRBD1. J gave up 7 bases and V 3 bases, and 5 bases lay outside the gene matches. The CDR3 runs to 13 residues. CDR1 is GTSNPN, CDR2 SVGIG, per germline (reference sequence). CDR3 region: CAWSGQGTQPQHF. CDR3 DNA sequence: TGTGCCTGGAGCGGACAGGGAACCCAGCCCCAGCATTTT.

The chain has TRBV7-6 and TRBJ2-7; D unclear. CDR1 SGHVS and CDR2 FNYEAQ come from the germline V gene. The V gene lost 3 bases and the J gene lost 3 bases, with 9 bases spanning the gap. The CDR3 consists of 13 residues. In DNA, the CDR3 is TGTGCCAGCAGCTTTTCGGACGTCTACGAGCAGTACTTC. Protein product: CASSFSDVYEQYF.

This clone was seen a few times. The chain links TRBV2 to TRBJ2-7; a possible D gene is TRBD2 (6 bases). Trimming stripped 3 bases from V and 1 base from J, with 16 bases between. The CDR3 is 16 amino acids. Germline V gives CDR1 SNHLY, CDR2 FYNNEI. The CDR3 here is CASSEGYSGLSYEQYF. In DNA form, the CDR3 reads TGTGCCAGCAGTGAGGGTTATAGTGGACTATCCTACGAGCAGTACTTC. The whole variable domain, remainder taken from reference TRBV2 and TRBJ2-7, is EPEVTQTPSHQVTQMGQEVILRCVPISNHLYFYWYRQILGQKVEFLVSFYNNEISEKSEIFDDQFSVERPDGSNFTLKIRSTKLEDSAMYFCASSEGYSGLSYEQYFGPGTRLTVT.

This clone has more than one count but fewer than ten. The chain employs TRBV30 and TRBJ1-6; 7 nucleotides line up with TRBD1. Germline V lookup: CDR1 GTSNPN, CDR2 SVGIG (reference sequence). The CDR3 covers 14 residues. The V and J ends lost 1 base and 6 bases, in that order; junction bases with no gene match: 3. The CDR3 loop is CAWSGGGGNSPLHF. CDR3 sequence (DNA): TGTGCCTGGAGTGGAGGGGGCGGTAATTCACCCCTCCACTTT.

This clone turned up a few times. V usage is TRBV30 and J usage is TRBJ1-1, with TRBD1 as a possible D gene (5 bases). Trimming removed 7 bases from V and 4 bases from J, with 13 bases in between. This CDR3 has 12 residues. Germline V gene lookup returns CDR1 GTSNPN and CDR2 SVGIG (reference sequence). Here the CDR3 DNA reads TGTGCCTCAAAGCGGGGACCCACTGAAGCTTTCTTT. Translation gives CASKRGPTEAFF.

The chain uses TRBV30 and TRBJ2-7; D remains ambiguous. Germline loops: CDR1 GTSNPN, CDR2 SVGIG (reference sequence). With 0 bases removed from V and 4 bases from J, the gap between germline ends came to 7 bases. This CDR3 comprises 12 residues. Written as DNA, the CDR3 is TGTGCCTGGAGTGTTCTCGGGTACGAGCAGTACTTC. Protein product: CAWSVLGYEQYF.